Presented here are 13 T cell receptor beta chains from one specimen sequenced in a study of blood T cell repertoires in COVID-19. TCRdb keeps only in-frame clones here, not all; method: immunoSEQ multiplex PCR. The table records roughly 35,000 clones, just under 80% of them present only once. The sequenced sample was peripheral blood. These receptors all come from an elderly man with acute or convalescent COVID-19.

CDR3 sequence reads: CATSREGRFLDTQYF. The CDR3 bases are TGTGCCACCAGCAGAGAGGGGAGGTTCTTAGATACGCAGTATTTT. The chain combines TRBV15 with TRBJ2-3; D may be TRBD2 (6 bases). Germline V CDR1 and CDR2: LNHNV, YYDKDF (reference sequence). V lost 0 bases, J lost 5 bases, and 12 bases lay in between. The CDR3 covers 15 residues.

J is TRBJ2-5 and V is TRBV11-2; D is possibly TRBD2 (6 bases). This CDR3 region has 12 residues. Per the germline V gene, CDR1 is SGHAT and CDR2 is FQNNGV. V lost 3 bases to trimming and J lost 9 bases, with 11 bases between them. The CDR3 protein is CASSFLWEAQYF. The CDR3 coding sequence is TGTGCCAGCAGCTTTTTATGGGAGGCCCAGTACTTC.

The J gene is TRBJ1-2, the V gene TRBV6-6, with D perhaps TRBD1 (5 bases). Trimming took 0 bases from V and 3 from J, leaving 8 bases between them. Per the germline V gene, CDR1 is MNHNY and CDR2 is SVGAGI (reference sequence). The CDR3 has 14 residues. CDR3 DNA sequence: TGTGCCAGCAGTTACTCATCGGGGGACTATGGCTACACCTTC. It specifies CASSYSSGDYGYTF.

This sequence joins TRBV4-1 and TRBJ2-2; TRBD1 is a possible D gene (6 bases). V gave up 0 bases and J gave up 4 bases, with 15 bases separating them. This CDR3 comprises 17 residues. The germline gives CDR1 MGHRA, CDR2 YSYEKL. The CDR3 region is CASSQESPQGGTGELFF. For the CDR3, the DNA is TGCGCCAGCAGCCAAGAATCCCCACAGGGTGGCACCGGGGAGCTGTTTTTT.

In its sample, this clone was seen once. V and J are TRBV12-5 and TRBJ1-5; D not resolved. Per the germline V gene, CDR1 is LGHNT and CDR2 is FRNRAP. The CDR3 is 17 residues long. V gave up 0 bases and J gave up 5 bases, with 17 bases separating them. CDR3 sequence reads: CASGLVRGPGEYQPQHF. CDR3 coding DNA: TGTGCTAGTGGTTTGGTACGAGGACCCGGGGAATATCAGCCCCAGCATTTT.

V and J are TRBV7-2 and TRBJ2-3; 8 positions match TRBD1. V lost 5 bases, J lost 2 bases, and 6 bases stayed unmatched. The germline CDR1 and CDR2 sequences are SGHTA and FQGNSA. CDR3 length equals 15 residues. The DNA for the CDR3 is TGTGCCAGCAGCGTGACAGGGGCAGCCACAGATACGCAGTATTTT. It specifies CASSVTGAATDTQYF.

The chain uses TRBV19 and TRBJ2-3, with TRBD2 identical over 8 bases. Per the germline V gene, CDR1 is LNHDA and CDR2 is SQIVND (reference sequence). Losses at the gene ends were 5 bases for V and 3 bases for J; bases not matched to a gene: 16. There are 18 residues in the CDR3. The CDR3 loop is CASSSPRGGRGSTDTQYF. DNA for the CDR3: TGTGCCAGTAGTTCCCCCCGGGGGGGGCGGGGGTCGACAGATACGCAGTATTTT.

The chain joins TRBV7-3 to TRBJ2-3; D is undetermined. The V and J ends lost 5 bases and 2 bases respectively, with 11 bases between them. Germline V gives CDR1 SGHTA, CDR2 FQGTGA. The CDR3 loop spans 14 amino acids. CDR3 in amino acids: CASSPGSPTDTQYF. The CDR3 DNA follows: TGTGCCAGCAGCCCCGGTTCTCCCACAGATACGCAGTATTTT.

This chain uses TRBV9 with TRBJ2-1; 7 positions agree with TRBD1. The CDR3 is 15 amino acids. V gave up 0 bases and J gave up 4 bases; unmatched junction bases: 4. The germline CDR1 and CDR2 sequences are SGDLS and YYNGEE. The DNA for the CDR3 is TGTGCCAGCAGCGTAGAAGGGGGCAAATACAATGAGCAGTTCTTC. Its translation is CASSVEGGKYNEQFF.

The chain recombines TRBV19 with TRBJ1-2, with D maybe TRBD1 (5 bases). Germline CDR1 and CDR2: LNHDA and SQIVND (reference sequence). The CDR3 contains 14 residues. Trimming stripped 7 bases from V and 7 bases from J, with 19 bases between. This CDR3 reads CASNGAAVKGGYTF. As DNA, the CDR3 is TGTGCCAGTAATGGGGCGGCTGTAAAAGGTGGCTACACCTTC.

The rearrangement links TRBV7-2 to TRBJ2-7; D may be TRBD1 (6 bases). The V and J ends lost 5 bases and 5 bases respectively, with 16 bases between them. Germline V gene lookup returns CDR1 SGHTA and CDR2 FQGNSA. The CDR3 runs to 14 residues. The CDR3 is CASSPGVGGDEQYF. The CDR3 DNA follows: TGTGCCAGCAGCCCAGGGGTGGGTGGGGACGAGCAGTACTTC. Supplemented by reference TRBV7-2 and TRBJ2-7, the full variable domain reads GAGVSQSPSNKVTEKGKDVELRCDPISGHTALYWYRQSLGQGLEFLIYFQGNSAPDKSGLPSDRFSAERTGGSVSTLTIQRTQQEDSAVYLCASSPGVGGDEQYFGPGTRLTVT.

The CDR3 sequence: CASSKPGGYGYTF. The CDR3 nucleotides read TGTGCCAGCTCTAAGCCGGGAGGCTATGGCTACACCTTC. This sequence joins TRBV27 and TRBJ1-2; D gene ambiguous. CDR3 length equals 13 residues. V gave up 8 bases and J gave up 4 bases, with 14 bases separating them. Germline CDR1 is MNHEY and CDR2 is SMNVEV (reference sequence).

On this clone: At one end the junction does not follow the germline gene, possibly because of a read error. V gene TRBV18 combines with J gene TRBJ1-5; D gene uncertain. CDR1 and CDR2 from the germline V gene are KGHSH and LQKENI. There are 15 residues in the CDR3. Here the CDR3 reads CTSSLRRESGQPQHF. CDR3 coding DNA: TGTACCAGCTCACTACGGAGGGAAAGCGGACAGCCCCAGCATTTT.